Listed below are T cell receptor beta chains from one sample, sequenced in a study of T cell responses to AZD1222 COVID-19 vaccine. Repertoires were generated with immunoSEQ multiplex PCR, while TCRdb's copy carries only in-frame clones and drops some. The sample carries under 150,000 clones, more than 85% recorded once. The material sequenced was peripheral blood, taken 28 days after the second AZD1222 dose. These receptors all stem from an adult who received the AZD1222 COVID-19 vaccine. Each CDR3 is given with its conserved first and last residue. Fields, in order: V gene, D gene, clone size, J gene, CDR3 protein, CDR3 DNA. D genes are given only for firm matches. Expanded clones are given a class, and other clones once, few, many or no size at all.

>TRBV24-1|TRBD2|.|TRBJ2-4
CATFRLAGCYILAKNIQYF
TGTGCCACCTTTCGTCTAGCGGGTTGCTATATACTAGCCAAAAACATTCAGTACTTC
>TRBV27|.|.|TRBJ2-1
CASKVGGTTHFDSYNEQFF
TGTGCCAGCAAAGTTGGAGGGACAACCCACTTCGACTCCTACAATGAGCAGTTCTTC
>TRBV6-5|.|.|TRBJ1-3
CASSYSGGAGNTIYF
TGTGCCAGCAGTTACTCGGGGGGGGCTGGAAACACCATATATTTT
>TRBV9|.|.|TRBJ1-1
CASSSSGGSTEAFF
TGTGCCAGCAGCTCATCGGGGGGATCCACTGAAGCTTTCTTT
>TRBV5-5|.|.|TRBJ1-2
CASSPDEFGGYTF
TGTGCCAGCAGCCCGGATGAGTTCGGTGGCTACACCTTC
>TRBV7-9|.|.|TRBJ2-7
CASSPGLYGAYEQYF
TGTGCCAGCAGCCCTGGGTTATACGGAGCCTACGAGCAGTACTTC
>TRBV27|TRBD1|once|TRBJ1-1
CASSSKPGQENEAFF
TGTGCCAGCAGCTCCAAACCGGGACAGGAGAATGAAGCTTTCTTT
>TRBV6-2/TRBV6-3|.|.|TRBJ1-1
CASSWQRNTEAFF
TGTGCCAGCAGTTGGCAGAGGAACACTGAAGCTTTCTTT
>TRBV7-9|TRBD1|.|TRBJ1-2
CASSRDGQGGDGYTF
TGTGCCAGCAGCCGTGATGGACAGGGTGGCGATGGCTACACCTTC
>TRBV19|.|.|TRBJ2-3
CASSIGAGARFTDTQYF
TGTGCCAGTAGTATAGGGGCCGGGGCGCGATTCACAGATACGCAGTATTTT
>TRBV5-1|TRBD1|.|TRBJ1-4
CASSLRTSGTGGEKLFF
TGCGCCAGCAGCTTGCGAACCTCCGGGACAGGGGGTGAAAAACTGTTTTTT
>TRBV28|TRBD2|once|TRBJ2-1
CASITGSASGGLNEQFF
TGTGCCAGCATCACAGGGTCGGCTAGCGGGGGGCTAAATGAGCAGTTCTTC
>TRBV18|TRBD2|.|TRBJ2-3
CASSSSTSGATDTQYF
TGTGCCAGCTCATCGTCGACTAGCGGGGCCACAGATACGCAGTATTTT
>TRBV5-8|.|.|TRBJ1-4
CASSPRGRGTNEKLFF
TGTGCCAGCAGCCCCCGCGGGCGGGGTACTAATGAAAAACTGTTTTTT
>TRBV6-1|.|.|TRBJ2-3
CASSEYDSTTDTQYF
TGTGCCAGCAGTGAATATGATAGTACCACAGATACGCAGTATTTT
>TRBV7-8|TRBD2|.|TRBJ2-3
CASSPPGGRFTDTQYF
TGTGCCAGCAGCCCGCCCGGCGGGAGGTTCACAGATACGCAGTATTTT
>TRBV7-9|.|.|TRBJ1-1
CASSLRTHQGTEAFF
TGTGCCAGCAGCTTACGAACCCATCAGGGCACTGAAGCTTTCTTT
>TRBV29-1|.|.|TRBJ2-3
CSATPDSGGTDTQYF
TGCAGCGCCACCCCAGACAGTGGGGGCACAGATACGCAGTATTTT
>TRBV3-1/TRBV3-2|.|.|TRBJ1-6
CASSQGASSPLHF
TGTGCCAGCAGCCAGGGAGCGTCCTCACCCCTCCACTTT
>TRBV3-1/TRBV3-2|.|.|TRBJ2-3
CASSQGTDTQYF
TGTGCCAGCAGCCAAGGCACAGATACGCAGTATTTT
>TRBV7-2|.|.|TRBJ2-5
CASSLEPSGETQYF
TGTGCCAGCAGCTTAGAGCCCTCGGGCGAGACCCAGTACTTC
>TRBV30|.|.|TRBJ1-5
CAWSVAGGEYQPQHF
TGTGCCTGGAGTGTGGCGGGAGGAGAATATCAGCCCCAGCATTTT
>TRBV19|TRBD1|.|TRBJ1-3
CASSMGDRPPGNTIYF
TGTGCCAGTAGTATGGGGGACAGGCCTCCTGGAAACACCATATATTTT
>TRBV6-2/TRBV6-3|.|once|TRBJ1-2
CASSYSKGGTYGYTF
TGTGCCAGCAGTTACAGTAAGGGAGGCACCTATGGCTACACCTTC
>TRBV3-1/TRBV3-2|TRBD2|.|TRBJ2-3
CASSQGTSGANTDTQYF
TGTGCCAGCAGCCAAGGTACTAGCGGGGCCAACACAGATACGCAGTATTTT
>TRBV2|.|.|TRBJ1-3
CASGGHGGPGNTIYF
TGTGCCAGCGGCGGGCACGGGGGCCCTGGAAACACCATATATTTT
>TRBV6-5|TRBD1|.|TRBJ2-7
CASTPGQGVYEQYF
TGTGCCAGCACCCCGGGACAGGGGGTCTACGAGCAGTACTTC
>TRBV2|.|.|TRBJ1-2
CASSALPSPMLTF
TGTGCCAGCAGTGCCCTTCCATCACCCATGCTCACCTTC
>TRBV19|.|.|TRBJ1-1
CASSTPSGVAFF
TGTGCCAGTAGTACCCCGAGCGGGGTGGCTTTCTTT
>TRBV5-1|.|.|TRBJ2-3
CASSSALTDTQYF
TGCGCCAGCAGCTCGGCCCTCACAGATACGCAGTATTTT
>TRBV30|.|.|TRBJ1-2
CAWSKTGTGGYTF
TGTGCCTGGAGCAAGACAGGCACAGGAGGCTACACCTTC